Listed here are 28 T cell receptor beta chains from one sample, sequenced in a study of T cells in Graves' hyperthyroidism and ophthalmopathy. The investigators amplified TCR beta CDR3 regions from RNA transcripts. The HTBI primer set was used in a first-round RT-PCR of the TCR CDR3. TCRdb called the multiplex PCR reads again in MiXCR, with one record for every CDR3 protein. The data contain some 600,000 distinct CDR3 sequences, more than 45% of them singletons. The specimen sequenced was peripheral blood or thyroid tissue (not recorded which). Receptors were obtained from a woman aged 18-30 years with Graves' hyperthyroidism.

This clonotype showed up many times. This chain uses TRBV7-9 with TRBJ1-1; possible D gene TRBD1, 6 bases. Germline CDR1 is SEHNR and CDR2 is FQNEAQ (reference sequence). V gave up 3 bases and J gave up 4 bases, with 12 bases separating them. CDR3 length: 14 amino acids. CDR3 nucleotide sequence: TGTGCCAGCAGCTTGGTACAGGGAGGCACTGAAGCTTTCTTT. Residues: CASSLVQGGTEAFF.

This clonotype was observed a few times. J is TRBJ1-2 and V is TRBV7-2; 9 nucleotides line up with TRBD1. V gave up 5 bases and J gave up 5 bases; unmatched junction bases: 6. This CDR3 is built from 14 residues. The germline gives CDR1 SGHTA, CDR2 FQGNSA. The chain's CDR3 is CASSISGTGYGYTF. The CDR3 bases are TGTGCCAGCAGCATCTCCGGGACAGGGTATGGCTACACCTTC. The complete variable domain, with remaining parts taken from reference TRBV7-2 and TRBJ1-2, reads GAGVSQSPSNKVTEKGKDVELRCDPISGHTALYWYRQSLGQGLEFLIYFQGNSAPDKSGLPSDRFSAERTGGSVSTLTIQRTQQEDSAVYLCASSISGTGYGYTFGSGTRLTVV.

Remarks on this clonotype: A clone one base away is much larger, so this may be a read error. The chain links TRBV7-9 to TRBJ1-6; D remains unclear. The CDR3 sequence is 13 residues long. The germline gives CDR1 SEHNR, CDR2 FQNEAQ (reference sequence). The CDR3 region is CASSLQRNSPPHF. In DNA form, the CDR3 reads TGTGCCAGCAGCTTACAGCGGAATTCACCCCCCCACTTT.

The chain is built from TRBV15 and TRBJ2-7; 11 positions match TRBD2. Germline V gene lookup returns CDR1 LNHNV and CDR2 YYDKDF (reference sequence). The CDR3 consists of 16 residues. Germline trimming cut 3 bases from V and 6 bases from J; bases unmatched to any gene: 10. The CDR3 loop is CATSSALAGVAGEQYF. The DNA of the CDR3 is TGTGCCACCAGCAGCGCACTAGCGGGAGTGGCAGGCGAGCAGTACTTC. The full variable domain, with the rest looked up from reference TRBV15 and TRBJ2-7, is DAMVIQNPRYQVTQFGKPVTLSCSQTLNHNVMYWYQQKSSQAPKLLFHYYDKDFNNEADTPDNFQSRRPNTSFCFLDIRSPGLGDTAMYLCATSSALAGVAGEQYFGPGTRLTVT.

This clonotype was detected only a few times. The chain links TRBV10-3 to TRBJ2-7; TRBD1 is a possible D gene (6 bases). CDR1 is ENHRY and CDR2 is SYGVKD in the germline V gene. This CDR3 region has 14 residues. V was cut by 1 base and J by 5 bases, with 12 bases left in between. This chain's CDR3 is CAISELQGHDEQYF. In DNA form, the CDR3 reads TGTGCCATCAGTGAGTTACAGGGTCACGACGAGCAGTACTTC.

This chain connects TRBV2 to TRBJ2-3; D unclear. The CDR3 is 13 amino acids. Trimming took 8 bases from V and 2 from J, leaving 11 bases between them. From germline, CDR1 is SNHLY and CDR2 FYNNEI. DNA of the CDR3: TGTGCCAGCGATGATGGGAACACAGATACGCAGTATTTT. This encodes CASDDGNTDTQYF.

J is TRBJ1-4 and V is TRBV10-3, with TRBD1 as a possible D gene (6 bases). Germline V lookup: CDR1 ENHRY, CDR2 SYGVKD. Trimming took 10 bases from V and 10 from J, leaving 16 bases between them. The CDR3 has 12 amino acids. The CDR3 DNA follows: TGTGCCAGCACCCCGAGAGGGGGAAAACTGTTTTTT. It yields the protein CASTPRGGKLFF.

As to this clonotype: A read error is possible here, since a much larger clone lies one base away. V and J are TRBV2 and TRBJ2-7; D gene ambiguous. This CDR3 comprises 13 residues. Trimming cost V 4 bases and J 5 bases, with 12 bases left between them. Germline V gene data show CDR1 as SNHLY and CDR2 as FYNNEI. The CDR3 region has the DNA TGTGCCAGCAGTGCAACCGGGCTCCACGAGCAGTACTTC. It translates to CASSATGLHEQYF.

This chain connects TRBV7-6 to TRBJ2-5; D remains unclear. Trimming pared 2 bases from V and 4 bases from J, leaving 17 bases between. Germline V gene lookup returns CDR1 SGHVS and CDR2 FNYEAQ. CDR3 length: 16 residues. CDR3 bases: TGTGCCAGCAGCTTAAGTAGTACTGGGCCTCTAGAGACCCAGTACTTC. The encoded protein is CASSLSSTGPLETQYF.

The chain uses TRBV29-1 and TRBJ1-4; the D gene is possibly TRBD1 (5 bases). Per germline, CDR1 SQVTM and CDR2 ANQGSEA. Trimming stripped 5 bases from V and 4 bases from J, with 17 bases between. This CDR3 has 15 residues. The CDR3 DNA is TGCAGCGTTTCGGGACTAGCGGGGTTTAATGAAAAACTGTTTTTT. Its translation is CSVSGLAGFNEKLFF.

V gene TRBV9 combines with J gene TRBJ2-6; 7 nucleotides align to TRBD1. The germline CDR1 and CDR2 sequences are SGDLS and YYNGEE. V shed 0 bases, J shed 2 bases, and the junction held 2 bases outside the gene matches. The CDR3 extends over 16 amino acids. The CDR3 coding sequence is TGTGCCAGCAGCGTAGAGGGGGCTGCTGGGGCCAACGTCCTGACTTTC. This sequence encodes CASSVEGAAGANVLTF.

The chain links TRBV9 to TRBJ2-7; D is perhaps TRBD2 (6 bases). This CDR3 is 13 amino acids long. The ends were cut back, 6 bases at V and 13 bases at J, with 23 bases in the middle. CDR1 SGDLS and CDR2 YYNGEE come from the germline V gene. CDR3 loop: CASNSGTSFEGYF. Written as DNA, the CDR3 is TGTGCCAGCAACTCCGGGACTTCCTTTGAGGGATACTTC. Drawing the rest from reference TRBV9 and TRBJ2-7, the complete variable domain is DSGVTQTPKHLITATGQRVTLRCSPRSGDLSVYWYQQSLDQGLQFLIQYYNGEERAKGNILERFSAQQFPDLHSELNLSSLELGDSALYFCASNSGTSFEGYFGPGTRLTVT.

The chain has TRBV7-2 and TRBJ2-5, with D uncertain. This CDR3 is 11 amino acids long. Looked up from germline, CDR1 is SGHTA and CDR2 is FQGNSA. Trimming left V 7 bases short and J 5 bases short, with 8 bases between. Here the CDR3 DNA reads TGTGCCAGCACTCTCAGTGAGACCCAGTACTTC. This encodes CASTLSETQYF.

This clonotype was picked up one time. The rearrangement joins TRBV10-3 to TRBJ1-4; 11 bases agree with TRBD1. This CDR3 contains 15 residues. Germline CDR1 and CDR2: ENHRY and SYGVKD. V lost 6 bases and J lost 2; bases outside the gene matches: 2. The DNA of the CDR3 is TGTGCCATCAGCGGACAGGGGGCGACTAATGAAAAACTGTTTTTT. It yields the protein CAISGQGATNEKLFF.

The CDR3 DNA reads as TGTGCCAGCAGTTACGACCTTCACTTT. Amino acid sequence: CASSYDLHF. V gene TRBV6-5 combines with J gene TRBJ1-6, with D unclear. The germline V gene encodes CDR1 MNHEY and CDR2 SVGAGI. CDR3 length equals 9 residues. With 2 bases removed from V and 19 bases from J, the gap between germline ends came to 6 bases.

This clonotype was recorded many times. The gene calls are TRBV7-8 and TRBJ2-5; 12 bases align to TRBD2. With 6 bases clipped from V and 1 base from J, the junction kept 3 bases outside the gene matches. The CDR3 runs 15 residues. Per germline, CDR1 SGHVS and CDR2 FQNEAQ. The DNA for the CDR3 is TGTGCCAGCAGGCGGACTAGCGGGGCCCAAGAGACCCAGTACTTC. Amino acids: CASRRTSGAQETQYF.

Remarks on this clonotype: Because it lacks the conserved phenylalanine or tryptophan at the end, this CDR3 is likely a read error. V is TRBV7-9 and J is TRBJ2-7; TRBD1 matches at 7 bases. The CDR3 has 14 amino acids. V shed 5 bases and J 0 bases; nucleotides not matched to a gene: 4. Germline V CDR1 and CDR2: SEHNR, FQNEAQ (reference sequence). As DNA, the CDR3 is TGTGCCAGCAGCGTGGACAGGCCCTCCTACGAGCAGTACCTC. The encoded protein is CASSVDRPSYEQYL.

Remarks on this clonotype: Compared with germline, one end of the junction differs, possibly owing to a read error. The chain joins TRBV10-3 to TRBJ1-5; no clear D gene. Germline values: CDR1 ENHRY, CDR2 SYGVKD. This CDR3 is 13 amino acids long. The CDR3 DNA reads as TGTGCCAGCAGTTACTCGATGGGACAGCCCCAGCATTTT. It specifies CASSYSMGQPQHF.

This clonotype has more than one count but fewer than ten. The chain has TRBV24-1 and TRBJ2-7; 10 bases line up with TRBD2. Trimming at V came to 4 bases and at J to 3 bases, leaving 5 bases not matched to a gene. Germline V gene data show CDR1 as KGHDR and CDR2 as SFDVKD. The CDR3 spans 15 residues. The CDR3 nucleotides are TGTGCCACCAGTGAGGGCCTAGCGGGGGACTACGAGCAGTACTTC. Translated: CATSEGLAGDYEQYF.

This chain joins TRBV20-1 and TRBJ2-7; 8 bases fit TRBD2. J gave up 11 bases and V 0 bases, and 18 bases lay outside the gene matches. The length of the CDR3 is 16 residues. CDR1 and CDR2 (germline): DFQATT, SNEGSKA (reference sequence). CDR3 in amino acids: CSARDLKRARGGSEYF. The CDR3 nucleotides are TGCAGTGCTAGAGATCTTAAGCGGGCGCGCGGGGGGAGCGAGTACTTC.

This clonotype was counted many times. V usage is TRBV2 and J usage is TRBJ1-2, with 7 bases fitting TRBD1. Germline V gene lookup returns CDR1 SNHLY and CDR2 FYNNEI. The CDR3 extends over 13 amino acids. Trimming at V came to 4 bases and at J to 5 bases, leaving 4 bases not matched to a gene. This CDR3 is CASSGGQLYGYTF. The CDR3 region has the DNA TGTGCCAGCAGTGGGGGACAGCTATATGGCTACACCTTC.

This rearrangement joins TRBV29-1 to TRBJ2-7, with D tentatively TRBD1 (6 bases). In germline, CDR1 is SQVTM, CDR2 ANQGSEA. This CDR3 is 13 amino acids long. CDR3 sequence reads: CSYLGPQGYEQYF. The CDR3 bases are TGCAGTTACTTGGGACCCCAGGGGTACGAGCAGTACTTC.

This clonotype was detected only a few times. The junction differs from germline at one of its ends, possibly a read error. The gene calls are TRBV10-3 and TRBJ1-5; 7 nucleotides line up with TRBD1. Germline CDR1 ENHRY, CDR2 SYGVKD. This CDR3 is 14 amino acids long. The CDR3 bases are TGTGCCAGCAGTCAAGACAGGGACAATCAGCCCCAGCATTTT. As protein: CASSQDRDNQPQHF.

The chain joins TRBV10-2 to TRBJ1-1; D is undetermined. Germline V gene lookup returns CDR1 WSHSY and CDR2 SAAADI. The CDR3 has 15 amino acids. Trimming removed 6 bases from V and 0 bases from J, with 14 bases in between. As DNA, the CDR3 is TGCGCCAGCAGCCAAGGGTTAGCGATGAACACTGAAGCTTTCTTT. It encodes CASSQGLAMNTEAFF.

A few counts support this clonotype. The J gene is TRBJ1-6, the V gene TRBV5-4; tentative D call: TRBD1 (6 bases). The germline V gene encodes CDR1 SGHNT and CDR2 YYREEE (reference sequence). V was pared by 4 bases and J by 6 bases, with 17 bases between. The CDR3 spans 16 residues. In nucleotides, the CDR3 is TGTGCCAGCAGCGGCAAGGACAGCGGCTTTAATTCACCCCTCCACTTT. This codes for CASSGKDSGFNSPLHF.

This clonotype was seen at least ten times. The chain uses TRBV5-6 and TRBJ1-5; the D is unclear. V dropped 0 bases and J dropped 1 base, with 5 bases sitting between them. This CDR3 has 14 residues. CDR1 is SGHDT and CDR2 is YYEEEE in the germline V gene. CDR3 protein: CASSLERSNQPQHF. CDR3 sequence (DNA): TGTGCCAGCAGCTTGGAACGGAGCAATCAGCCCCAGCATTTT.

This clonotype was counted at least ten times. The genes are TRBV10-3 and TRBJ1-3; no reliable D call. Germline V lookup: CDR1 ENHRY, CDR2 SYGVKD. Trimming cost V 6 bases and J 3 bases, with 12 bases left between them. The CDR3 has 14 amino acids. This CDR3 reads CAISRAAGGNTIYF. Here the CDR3 DNA reads TGTGCCATCAGCCGGGCCGCTGGTGGAAACACCATATATTTT.

This clonotype was observed a handful of times. In nucleotides, the CDR3 is TGTGCCAGCAGCCTCCGGGCAAATCAGCCCCAGCATTTT. Translated: CASSLRANQPQHF. The chain combines TRBV12-3 or TRBV12-4 with TRBJ1-5; the D is unclear. The CDR3 length is 13 residues. V was cut by 6 bases and J by 4 bases, with 10 bases left in between.